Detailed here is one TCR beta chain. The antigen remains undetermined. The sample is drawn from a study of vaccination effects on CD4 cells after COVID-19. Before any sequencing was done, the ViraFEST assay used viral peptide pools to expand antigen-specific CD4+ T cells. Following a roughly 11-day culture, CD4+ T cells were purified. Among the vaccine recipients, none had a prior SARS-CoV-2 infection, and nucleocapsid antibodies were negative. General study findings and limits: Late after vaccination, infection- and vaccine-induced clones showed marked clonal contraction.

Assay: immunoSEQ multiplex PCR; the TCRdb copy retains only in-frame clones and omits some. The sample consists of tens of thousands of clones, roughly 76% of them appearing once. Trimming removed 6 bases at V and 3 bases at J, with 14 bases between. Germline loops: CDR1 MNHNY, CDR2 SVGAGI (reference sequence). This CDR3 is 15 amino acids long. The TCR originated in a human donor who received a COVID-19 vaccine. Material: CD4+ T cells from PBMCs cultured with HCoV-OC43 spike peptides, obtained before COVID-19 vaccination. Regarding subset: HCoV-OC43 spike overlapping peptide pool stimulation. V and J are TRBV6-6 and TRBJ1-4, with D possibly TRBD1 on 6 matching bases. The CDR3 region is CASSQRGSSNEKLFF. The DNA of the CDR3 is TGTGCCAGCAGCCAAAGGGGGAGTTCTAATGAAAAACTGTTTTTT.